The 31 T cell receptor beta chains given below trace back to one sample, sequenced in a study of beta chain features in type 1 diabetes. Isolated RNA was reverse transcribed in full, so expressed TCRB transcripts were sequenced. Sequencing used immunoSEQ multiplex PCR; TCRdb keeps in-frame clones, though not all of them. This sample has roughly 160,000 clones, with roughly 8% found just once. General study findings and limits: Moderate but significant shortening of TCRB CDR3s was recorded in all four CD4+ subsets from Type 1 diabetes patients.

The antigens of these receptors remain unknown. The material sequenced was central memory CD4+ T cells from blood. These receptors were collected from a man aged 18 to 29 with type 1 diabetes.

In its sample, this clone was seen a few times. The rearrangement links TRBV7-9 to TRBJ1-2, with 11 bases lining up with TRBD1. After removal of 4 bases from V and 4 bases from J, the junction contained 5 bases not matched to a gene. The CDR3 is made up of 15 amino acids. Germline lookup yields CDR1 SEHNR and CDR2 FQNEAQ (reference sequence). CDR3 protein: CASSSGQGAIYGYTF. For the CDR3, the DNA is TGTGCCAGCAGCTCCGGACAGGGGGCGATCTATGGCTACACCTTC.

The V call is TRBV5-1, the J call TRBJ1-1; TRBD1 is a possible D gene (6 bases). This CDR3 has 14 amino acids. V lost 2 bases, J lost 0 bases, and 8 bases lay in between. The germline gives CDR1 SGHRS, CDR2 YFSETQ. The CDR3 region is CASSFQGMNTEAFF. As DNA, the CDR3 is TGCGCCAGCAGCTTCCAGGGGATGAACACTGAAGCTTTCTTT.

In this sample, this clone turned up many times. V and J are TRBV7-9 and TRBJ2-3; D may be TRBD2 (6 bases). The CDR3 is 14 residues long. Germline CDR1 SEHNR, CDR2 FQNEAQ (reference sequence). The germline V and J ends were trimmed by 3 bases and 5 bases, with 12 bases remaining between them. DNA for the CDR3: TGTGCCAGCAGCTTTCGGGGGACGGGAGATACGCAGTATTTT. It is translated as CASSFRGTGDTQYF.

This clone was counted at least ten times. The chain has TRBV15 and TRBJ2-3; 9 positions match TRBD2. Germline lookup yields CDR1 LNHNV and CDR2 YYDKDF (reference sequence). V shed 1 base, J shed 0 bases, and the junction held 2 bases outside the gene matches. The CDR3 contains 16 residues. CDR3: CATSRGLAESTDTQYF. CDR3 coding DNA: TGTGCCACCAGCAGAGGACTAGCGGAGAGCACAGATACGCAGTATTTT.

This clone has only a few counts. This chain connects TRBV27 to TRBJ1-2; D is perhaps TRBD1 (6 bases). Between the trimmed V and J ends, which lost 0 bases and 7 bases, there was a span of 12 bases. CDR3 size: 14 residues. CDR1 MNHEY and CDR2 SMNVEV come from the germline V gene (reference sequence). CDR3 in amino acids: CASSLSRGAGGYTF. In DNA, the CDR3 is TGTGCCAGCAGTTTATCGCGGGGGGCTGGTGGCTACACCTTC.

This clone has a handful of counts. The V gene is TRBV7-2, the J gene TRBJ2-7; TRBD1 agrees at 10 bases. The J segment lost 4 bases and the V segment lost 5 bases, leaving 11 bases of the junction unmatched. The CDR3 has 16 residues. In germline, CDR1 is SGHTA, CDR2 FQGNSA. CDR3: CASSQDPGQGFYEQYF. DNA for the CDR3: TGTGCCAGCAGCCAAGATCCGGGACAGGGGTTTTACGAGCAGTACTTC. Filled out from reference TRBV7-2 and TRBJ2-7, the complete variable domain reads GAGVSQSPSNKVTEKGKDVELRCDPISGHTALYWYRQSLGQGLEFLIYFQGNSAPDKSGLPSDRFSAERTGGSVSTLTIQRTQQEDSAVYLCASSQDPGQGFYEQYFGPGTRLTVT.

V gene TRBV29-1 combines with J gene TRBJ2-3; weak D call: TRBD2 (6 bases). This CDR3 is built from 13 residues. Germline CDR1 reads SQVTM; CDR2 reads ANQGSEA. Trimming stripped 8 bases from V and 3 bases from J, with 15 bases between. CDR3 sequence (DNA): TGCAGCTCCTCACCGGGGAGGACAGATACGCAGTATTTT. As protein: CSSSPGRTDTQYF.

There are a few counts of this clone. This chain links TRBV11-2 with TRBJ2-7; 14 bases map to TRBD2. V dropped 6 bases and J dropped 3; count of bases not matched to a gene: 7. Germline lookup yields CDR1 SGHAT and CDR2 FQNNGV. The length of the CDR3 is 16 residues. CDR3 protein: CASRRTSGRRVYEQYF. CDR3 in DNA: TGTGCCAGCAGGAGGACTAGCGGGAGGAGGGTCTACGAGCAGTACTTC.

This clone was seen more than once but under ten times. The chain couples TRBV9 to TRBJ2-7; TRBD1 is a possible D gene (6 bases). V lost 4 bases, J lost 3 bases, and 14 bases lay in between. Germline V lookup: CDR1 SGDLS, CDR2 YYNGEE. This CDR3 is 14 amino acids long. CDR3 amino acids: CASSSGTRNYEQYF. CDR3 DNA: TGTGCCAGCAGCTCCGGGACAAGGAACTACGAGCAGTACTTC.

The CDR3 DNA sequence: TGCGCCAGCAGCCCCGGACAGCGGGGGGATGAGCAGTTCTTC. It is translated as CASSPGQRGDEQFF. The chain is built from TRBV5-1 and TRBJ2-1; TRBD2 matches at 9 bases. The ends lost 4 bases at V and 8 bases at J; junction bases unmatched: 7. The CDR3 is 14 amino acids. Looked up from germline, CDR1 is SGHRS and CDR2 is YFSETQ.

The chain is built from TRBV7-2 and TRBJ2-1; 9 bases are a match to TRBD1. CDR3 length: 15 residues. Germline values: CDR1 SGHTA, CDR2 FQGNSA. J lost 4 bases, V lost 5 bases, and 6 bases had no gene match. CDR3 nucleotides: TGTGCCAGCAGCCCGGACAGGGGCCCTTACAATGAGCAGTTCTTC. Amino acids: CASSPDRGPYNEQFF. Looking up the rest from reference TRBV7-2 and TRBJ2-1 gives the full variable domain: GAGVSQSPSNKVTEKGKDVELRCDPISGHTALYWYRQSLGQGLEFLIYFQGNSAPDKSGLPSDRFSAERTGGSVSTLTIQRTQQEDSAVYLCASSPDRGPYNEQFFGPGTRLTVL.

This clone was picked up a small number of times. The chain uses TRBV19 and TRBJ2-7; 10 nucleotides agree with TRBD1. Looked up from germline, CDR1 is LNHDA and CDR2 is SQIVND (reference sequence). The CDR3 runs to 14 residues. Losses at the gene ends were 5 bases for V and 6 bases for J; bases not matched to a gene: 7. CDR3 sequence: CASSDRDRGPEQYF. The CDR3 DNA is TGTGCCAGTAGTGACCGGGACAGGGGCCCCGAGCAGTACTTC.

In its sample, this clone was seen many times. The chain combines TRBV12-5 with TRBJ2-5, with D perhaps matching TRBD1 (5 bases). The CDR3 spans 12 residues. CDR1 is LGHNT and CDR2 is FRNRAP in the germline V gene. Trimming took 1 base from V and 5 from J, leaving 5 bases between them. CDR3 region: CASGLEGETQYF. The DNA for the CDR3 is TGTGCTAGTGGTTTGGAGGGGGAGACCCAGTACTTC.

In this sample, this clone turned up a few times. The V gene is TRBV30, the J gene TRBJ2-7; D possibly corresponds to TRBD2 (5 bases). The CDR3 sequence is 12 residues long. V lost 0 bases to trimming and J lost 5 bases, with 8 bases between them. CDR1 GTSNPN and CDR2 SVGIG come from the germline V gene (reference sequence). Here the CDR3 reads CAWSVGSHEQYF. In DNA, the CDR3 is TGTGCCTGGAGTGTAGGGAGCCACGAGCAGTACTTC.

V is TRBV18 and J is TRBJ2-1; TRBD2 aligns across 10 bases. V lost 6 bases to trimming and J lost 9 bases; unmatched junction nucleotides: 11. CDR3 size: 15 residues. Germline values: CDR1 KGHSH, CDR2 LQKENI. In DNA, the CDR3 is TGTGCCAGCTCGGCCATAGCGGGAGGCCCCGGTGAGCAGTTCTTC. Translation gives CASSAIAGGPGEQFF.

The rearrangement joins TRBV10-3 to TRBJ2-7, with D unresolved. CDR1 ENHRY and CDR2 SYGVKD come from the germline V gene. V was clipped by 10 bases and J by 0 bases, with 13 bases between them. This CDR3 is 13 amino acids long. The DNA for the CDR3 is TGTGCCACCCGAGGCGAAAGCTCCTACGAGCAGTACTTC. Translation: CATRGESSYEQYF.

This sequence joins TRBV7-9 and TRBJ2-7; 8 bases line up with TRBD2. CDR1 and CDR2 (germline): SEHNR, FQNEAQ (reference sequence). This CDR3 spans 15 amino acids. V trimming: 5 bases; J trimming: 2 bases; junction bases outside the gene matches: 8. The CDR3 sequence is CASSPQHGGAYEQYF. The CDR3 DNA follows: TGTGCCAGCAGCCCACAGCACGGGGGGGCCTACGAGCAGTACTTC.

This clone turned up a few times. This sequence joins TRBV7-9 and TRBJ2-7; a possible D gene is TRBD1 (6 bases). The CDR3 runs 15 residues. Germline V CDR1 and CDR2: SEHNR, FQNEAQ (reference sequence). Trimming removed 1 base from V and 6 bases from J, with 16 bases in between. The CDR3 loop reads CASSLDGRGWAEQYF. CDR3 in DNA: TGTGCCAGCAGCTTAGATGGCAGGGGTTGGGCCGAGCAGTACTTC.

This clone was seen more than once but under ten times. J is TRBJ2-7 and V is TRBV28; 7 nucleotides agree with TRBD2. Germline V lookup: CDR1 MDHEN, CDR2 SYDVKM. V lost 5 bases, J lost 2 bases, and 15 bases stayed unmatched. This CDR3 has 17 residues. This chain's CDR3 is CASSALLGGRSAYEQYF. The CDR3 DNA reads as TGTGCCAGCAGTGCCCTACTCGGGGGGAGATCCGCCTACGAGCAGTACTTC.

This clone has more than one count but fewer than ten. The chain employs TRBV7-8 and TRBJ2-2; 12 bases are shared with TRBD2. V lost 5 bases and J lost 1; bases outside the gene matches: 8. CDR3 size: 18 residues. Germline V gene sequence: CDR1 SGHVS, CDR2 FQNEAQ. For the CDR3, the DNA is TGTGCCAGCAGCCCTAGCGGACTAGCGGGAATGAACACCGGGGAGCTGTTTTTT. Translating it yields CASSPSGLAGMNTGELFF.

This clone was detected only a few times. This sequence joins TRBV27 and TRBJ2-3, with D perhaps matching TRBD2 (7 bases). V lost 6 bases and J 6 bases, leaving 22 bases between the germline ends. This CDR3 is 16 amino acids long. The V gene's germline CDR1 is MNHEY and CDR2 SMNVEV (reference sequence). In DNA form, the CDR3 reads TGTGCCAGCAGCCTCCGGGCCGGGGGGCAGAGGGATACGCAGTATTTT. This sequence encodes CASSLRAGGQRDTQYF.

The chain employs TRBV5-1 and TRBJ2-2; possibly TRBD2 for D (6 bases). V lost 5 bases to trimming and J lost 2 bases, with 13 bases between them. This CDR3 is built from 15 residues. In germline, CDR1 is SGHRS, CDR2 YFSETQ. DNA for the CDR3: TGCGCCAGCAGTCGCGGAGGGTTTAACACCGGGGAGCTGTTTTTT. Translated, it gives CASSRGGFNTGELFF.

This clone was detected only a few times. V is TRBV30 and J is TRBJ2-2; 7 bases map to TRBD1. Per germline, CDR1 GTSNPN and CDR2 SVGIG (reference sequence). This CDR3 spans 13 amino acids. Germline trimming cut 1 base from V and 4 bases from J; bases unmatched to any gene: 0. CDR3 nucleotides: TGTGCCTGGAGTGGACAGGGCACCGGGGAGCTGTTTTTT. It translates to CAWSGQGTGELFF.

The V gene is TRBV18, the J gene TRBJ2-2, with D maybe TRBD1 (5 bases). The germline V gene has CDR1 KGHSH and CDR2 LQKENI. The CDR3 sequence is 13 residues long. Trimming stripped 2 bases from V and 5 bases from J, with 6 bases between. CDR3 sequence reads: CASSPAGTGELFF. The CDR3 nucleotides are TGTGCCAGCTCACCAGCAGGGACCGGGGAGCTGTTTTTT.

CDR3 residues: CASSFSLEQFF. The CDR3 DNA follows: TGTGCCAGCAGCTTTAGCCTCGAGCAGTTCTTC. The genes are TRBV5-6 and TRBJ2-1, with D unclear. The CDR3 runs 11 residues. With 2 bases removed from V and 10 bases from J, the gap between germline ends came to 7 bases. Germline V CDR1 and CDR2: SGHDT, YYEEEE.

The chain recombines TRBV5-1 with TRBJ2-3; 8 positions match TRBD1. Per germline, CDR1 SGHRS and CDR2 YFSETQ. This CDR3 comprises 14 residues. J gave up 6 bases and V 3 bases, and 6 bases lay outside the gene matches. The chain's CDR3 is CASSSAQGADTQYF. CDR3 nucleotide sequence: TGCGCCAGCAGCTCGGCCCAGGGGGCGGATACGCAGTATTTT.

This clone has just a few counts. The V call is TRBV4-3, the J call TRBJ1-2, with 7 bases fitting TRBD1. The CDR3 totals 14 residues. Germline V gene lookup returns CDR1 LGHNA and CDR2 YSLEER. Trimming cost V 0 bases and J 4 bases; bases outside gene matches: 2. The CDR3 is CASSQETGAYGYTF. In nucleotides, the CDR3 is TGCGCCAGCAGCCAAGAAACAGGGGCCTATGGCTACACCTTC.

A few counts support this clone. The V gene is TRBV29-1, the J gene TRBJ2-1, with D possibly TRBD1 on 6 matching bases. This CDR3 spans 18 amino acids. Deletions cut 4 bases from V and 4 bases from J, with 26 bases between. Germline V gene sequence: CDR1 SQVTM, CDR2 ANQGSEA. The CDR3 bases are TGCAGCGTTGTAATCAGGGGCGTCCGGTTGGACCGATACAATGAGCAGTTCTTC. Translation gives CSVVIRGVRLDRYNEQFF.

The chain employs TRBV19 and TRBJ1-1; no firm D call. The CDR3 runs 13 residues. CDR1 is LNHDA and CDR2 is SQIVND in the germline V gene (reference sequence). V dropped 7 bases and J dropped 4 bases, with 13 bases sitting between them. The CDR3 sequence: CASTTWGVTEAFF. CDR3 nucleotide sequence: TGTGCCAGTACCACGTGGGGAGTCACTGAAGCTTTCTTT.

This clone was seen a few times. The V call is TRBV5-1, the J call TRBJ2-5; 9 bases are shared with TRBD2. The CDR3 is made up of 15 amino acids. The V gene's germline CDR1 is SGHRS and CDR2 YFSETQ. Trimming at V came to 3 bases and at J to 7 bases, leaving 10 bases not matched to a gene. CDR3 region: CASSYSSGGPGTQYF. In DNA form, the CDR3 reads TGCGCCAGCAGCTATAGTAGCGGGGGACCGGGGACCCAGTACTTC. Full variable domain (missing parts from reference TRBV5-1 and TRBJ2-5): KAGVTQTPRYLIKTRGQQVTLSCSPISGHRSVSWYQQTPGQGLQFLFEYFSETQRNKGNFPGRFSGRQFSNSRSEMNVSTLELGDSALYLCASSYSSGGPGTQYFGPGTRLLVL.

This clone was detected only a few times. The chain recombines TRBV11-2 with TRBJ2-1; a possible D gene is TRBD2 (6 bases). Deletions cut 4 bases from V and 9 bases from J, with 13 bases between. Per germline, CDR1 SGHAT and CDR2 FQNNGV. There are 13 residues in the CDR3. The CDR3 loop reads CASSSGLSLEQFF. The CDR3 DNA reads TGTGCCAGCAGCTCGGGACTTTCCCTTGAGCAGTTCTTC.